Shown below are 26 T cell receptor beta chains from a single sample sequenced in a study of blood T cell repertoires in COVID-19. Sequenced by immunoSEQ multiplex PCR; TCRdb stores in-frame clones only, minus some. The table lists some 120,000 clones, about four fifths of them singletons. Source material: peripheral blood. The receptors come from a man aged 55-75 years with acute or convalescent COVID-19.

The gene calls are TRBV7-2 and TRBJ2-1; TRBD2 matches at 11 bases. This CDR3 contains 15 residues. Germline V gene sequence: CDR1 SGHTA, CDR2 FQGNSA. The ends lost 5 bases at V and 8 bases at J; junction bases unmatched: 8. The DNA of the CDR3 is TGTGCCAGCAGCCCGATAGCGGGAGGGTATTATGAGCAGTTCTTC. Translated, it gives CASSPIAGGYYEQFF.

The chain is built from TRBV20-1 and TRBJ1-1; D remains unclear. V was cut by 3 bases and J by 5 bases, with 7 bases left in between. Per germline, CDR1 DFQATT and CDR2 SNEGSKA (reference sequence). The CDR3 loop spans 11 amino acids. The CDR3 coding sequence is TGCAGTGCTAGTCGAGGGACTGAAGCTTTCTTT. Translation gives CSASRGTEAFF.

The chain links TRBV5-1 to TRBJ1-3, with TRBD1 identical over 8 bases. The J segment lost 1 base and the V segment lost 4 bases, leaving 4 bases of the junction unmatched. CDR3 length: 15 amino acids. From germline, CDR1 is SGHRS and CDR2 YFSETQ. The CDR3 region has the DNA TGCGCCAGCAGCGCCCGGACAGGGTCTGGAAACACCATATATTTT. Protein: CASSARTGSGNTIYF.

The chain employs TRBV18 and TRBJ2-1, with 9 positions matching TRBD1. The germline V gene has CDR1 KGHSH and CDR2 LQKENI. J lost 4 bases, V lost 8 bases, and 9 bases had no gene match. This CDR3 contains 15 residues. The CDR3 DNA follows: TGTGCCAGCGTTTACAGGGGGCTTGGATACAATGAGCAGTTCTTC. The encoded protein is CASVYRGLGYNEQFF. The full variable domain, its missing parts supplied by reference TRBV18 and TRBJ2-1, is NAGVMQNPRHLVRRRGQEARLRCSPMKGHSHVYWYRQLPEEGLKFMVYLQKENIIDESGMPKERFSAEFPKEGPSILRIQQVVRGDSAAYFCASVYRGLGYNEQFFGPGTRLTVL.

This clone was counted a single time. The chain recombines TRBV19 with TRBJ1-2; D is possibly TRBD1 (6 bases). The V gene's germline CDR1 is LNHDA and CDR2 SQIVND (reference sequence). This CDR3 spans 14 amino acids. With 3 bases removed from V and 7 bases from J, the gap between germline ends came to 15 bases. The CDR3 DNA reads TGTGCCAGTAGTATCCCGGACAGAGGTCTTGGCTACACCTTC. It translates to CASSIPDRGLGYTF.

This sequence joins TRBV6-5 and TRBJ2-5, with a possible D match to TRBD2 (6 bases). The CDR3 has 13 amino acids. Germline lookup yields CDR1 MNHEY and CDR2 SVGAGI. V was trimmed by 8 bases and J by 4 bases, leaving 14 bases between them. This CDR3 reads CASETRGAETQYF. CDR3 DNA sequence: TGTGCCAGCGAGACTAGGGGTGCAGAGACCCAGTACTTC.

The count of this clone is one. This chain uses TRBV9 with TRBJ2-3, with D possibly being TRBD2 (6 bases). V was pared by 5 bases and J by 2 bases, with 9 bases between. The CDR3 is 13 amino acids. Germline V CDR1 and CDR2: SGDLS, YYNGEE. CDR3 protein: CASSGGPTDTQYF. CDR3 nucleotide sequence: TGTGCCAGCAGTGGAGGGCCCACAGATACGCAGTATTTT.

J is TRBJ2-1 and V is TRBV28; 8 nucleotides align to TRBD2. CDR1 MDHEN and CDR2 SYDVKM come from the germline V gene. This CDR3 is built from 14 residues. V dropped 8 bases and J dropped 4; count of bases not matched to a gene: 7. This chain's CDR3 is CASETSGVYNEQFF. DNA of the CDR3: TGTGCCAGCGAAACTAGCGGCGTTTACAATGAGCAGTTCTTC. Full variable domain (outside the CDR3, taken from reference TRBV28 and TRBJ2-1): DVKVTQSSRYLVKRTGEKVFLECVQDMDHENMFWYRQDPGLGLRLIYFSYDVKMKEKGDIPEGYSVSREKKERFSLILESASTNQTSMYLCASETSGVYNEQFFGPGTRLTVL.

The chain carries TRBV5-5 and TRBJ1-2, with unresolved D. Germline CDR1 and CDR2: SGHKS and YYEKEE (reference sequence). The germline V and J ends were trimmed by 3 bases and 7 bases, with 22 bases remaining between them. This CDR3 spans 16 amino acids. CDR3 sequence reads: CASSSRPVGRRGGYTF. CDR3 nucleotide sequence: TGTGCCAGCAGCTCCCGACCGGTTGGGAGGAGAGGTGGCTACACCTTC.

This clone was seen a single time. The chain combines TRBV11-2 with TRBJ2-7, with D perhaps TRBD2 (5 bases). This CDR3 is built from 15 residues. V gave up 5 bases and J gave up 0 bases, with 14 bases separating them. Germline loops: CDR1 SGHAT, CDR2 FQNNGV. CDR3 sequence (DNA): TGTGCCAGCAGCACCCGACTGGGGAGCTCCTACGAGCAGTACTTC. Translating gives CASSTRLGSSYEQYF.

This chain uses TRBV6-5 with TRBJ1-2; perhaps TRBD1 as D (5 bases). This CDR3 has 14 amino acids. CDR1 and CDR2 (germline): MNHEY, SVGAGI. The V end lost 0 bases, the J end lost 8 bases, and 13 bases lay between the germline ends. The CDR3 DNA is TGTGCCAGCAGTTACTCGCAAAGGGGAGGCGGCTACACCTTC. Its protein product is CASSYSQRGGGYTF.

This clone was counted once. The chain is built from TRBV20-1 and TRBJ2-3, with D tentatively TRBD1 (6 bases). Germline V gene sequence: CDR1 DFQATT, CDR2 SNEGSKA (reference sequence). CDR3 size: 11 residues. With 4 bases removed from V and 6 bases from J, the gap between germline ends came to 8 bases. CDR3 in DNA: TGCAGTGCTAATCAGGGGGATACGCAGTATTTT. It encodes CSANQGDTQYF.

The chain recombines TRBV6-5 with TRBJ1-2; the D is unclear. The V gene's germline CDR1 is MNHEY and CDR2 SVGAGI. This CDR3 contains 14 residues. V lost 6 bases and J 1 base, leaving 12 bases between the germline ends. The CDR3 region is CASRTSGINYGYTF. CDR3 bases: TGTGCCAGCAGAACGTCAGGAATTAACTATGGCTACACCTTC.

The chain couples TRBV9 to TRBJ2-1; 9 bases align to TRBD2. The CDR3 spans 16 residues. The V segment lost 4 bases and the J segment 0 bases; nucleotides outside the gene matches: 5. Germline loops: CDR1 SGDLS, CDR2 YYNGEE. This chain's CDR3 is CASSPSGKSSYNEQFF. DNA of the CDR3: TGTGCCAGCAGCCCTAGCGGGAAGAGCTCCTACAATGAGCAGTTCTTC.

V usage is TRBV5-1 and J usage is TRBJ2-7, with 10 bases fitting TRBD1. The V gene's germline CDR1 is SGHRS and CDR2 YFSETQ. The CDR3 has 15 residues. The ends lost 4 bases at V and 1 base at J; junction bases unmatched: 5. CDR3 amino acids: CASSGGTGVSYEQYF. The CDR3 DNA reads TGCGCCAGCAGCGGCGGGACAGGGGTTTCCTACGAGCAGTACTTC.

The rearrangement uses TRBV28 and TRBJ1-5; D remains unclear. The CDR3 runs to 14 residues. V lost 7 bases and J lost 5, with 15 bases in between. Germline CDR1 and CDR2: MDHEN and SYDVKM. Written as DNA, the CDR3 is TGTGCCAGCATCTCGGGAGGCACTCATCAGCCCCAGCATTTT. Translating it yields CASISGGTHQPQHF.

The chain uses TRBV14 and TRBJ2-7, with TRBD2 matching 7 bases. With 2 bases clipped from V and 9 bases from J, the junction kept 10 bases outside the gene matches. Germline-derived CDR1 and CDR2 are SGHDN and FVKESK. The CDR3 length is 14 residues. CDR3 DNA sequence: TGTGCCAGCAGCCAATCCGGGTCCCCGGGGGGGCAGTACTTC. It translates to CASSQSGSPGGQYF.

The V gene is TRBV7-8, the J gene TRBJ2-7, with 7 positions matching TRBD2. This CDR3 is 14 amino acids long. The V segment lost 2 bases and the J segment 2 bases; nucleotides outside the gene matches: 3. The germline gives CDR1 SGHVS, CDR2 FQNEAQ. CDR3 protein: CASSLSSGTYEQYF. Here the CDR3 DNA reads TGTGCCAGCAGCTTATCTAGCGGAACCTACGAGCAGTACTTC.

The chain is built from TRBV18 and TRBJ1-1; 8 positions match TRBD1. V lost 5 bases and J lost 5; bases outside the gene matches: 7. The CDR3 totals 14 residues. Germline CDR1 is KGHSH and CDR2 is LQKENI. The CDR3 protein is CASSVTGEITEAFF. The CDR3, as DNA: TGTGCCAGCTCAGTGACAGGGGAAATAACTGAAGCTTTCTTT.

The CDR3 coding sequence is TGTGCCACCGGCCTGACCGGGACAGCTATCACCGGGGAGCTGTTTTTT. Its protein product is CATGLTGTAITGELFF. The chain recombines TRBV24-1 with TRBJ2-2, with 7 bases identical to TRBD1. V dropped 9 bases and J dropped 4; count of bases not matched to a gene: 13. There are 16 residues in the CDR3. Per the germline V gene, CDR1 is KGHDR and CDR2 is SFDVKD.

The chain carries TRBV5-1 and TRBJ2-1, with 10 bases lining up with TRBD2. Germline CDR1 reads SGHRS; CDR2 reads YFSETQ. V was pared by 4 bases and J by 5 bases, with 3 bases of the junction left unmatched. The CDR3 spans 14 residues. This chain's CDR3 is CASSPTSGNNEQFF. DNA of the CDR3: TGCGCCAGCAGCCCCACTAGCGGGAACAATGAGCAGTTCTTC.

This clone was observed once. V and J are TRBV14 and TRBJ1-2, with TRBD1 matching over 8 bases. In germline, CDR1 is SGHDN, CDR2 FVKESK. With 3 bases clipped from V and 4 bases from J, the junction kept 10 bases outside the gene matches. The CDR3 contains 16 residues. CDR3 amino acids: CASSHQRQGSGYGYTF. CDR3 nucleotides: TGTGCCAGCAGCCACCAGAGACAGGGGTCGGGCTATGGCTACACCTTC.

About this clone itself: Other DNA sequences in the same sample also yield this CDR3. The CDR3, as DNA: TGTGCCAGCTCACCAGGGCTTAATCAGCCCCAGCATTTT. As protein: CASSPGLNQPQHF. This chain connects TRBV18 to TRBJ1-5; D remains unclear. The CDR3 is made up of 13 amino acids. V lost 2 bases, J lost 4 bases, and 6 bases lay in between. Germline-derived CDR1 and CDR2 are KGHSH and LQKENI.

V gene TRBV6-4 combines with J gene TRBJ2-7, with D perhaps matching TRBD2 (6 bases). The CDR3 extends over 15 amino acids. Germline V CDR1 and CDR2: MRHNA, SNTAGT. The V end lost 4 bases, the J end lost 2 bases, and 15 bases lay between the germline ends. This CDR3 reads CASSVEAGPTYEQYF. The DNA for the CDR3 is TGTGCCAGCAGTGTCGAGGCGGGACCCACCTACGAGCAGTACTTC.

CDR3: CASRAALGQANTEAFF. CDR3 sequence (DNA): TGTGCCAGCAGAGCGGCCCTGGGACAGGCCAACACTGAAGCTTTCTTT. The chain has TRBV28 and TRBJ1-1; 8 bases line up with TRBD1. The germline gives CDR1 MDHEN, CDR2 SYDVKM. There are 16 residues in the CDR3. The junction had 11 bases not matched to a gene; V was cut back by 6 bases and J by 2 bases.

The sample holds one count of this clone. Other DNA sequences in this specimen translate into the identical CDR3. The chain joins TRBV3-1 (or the pseudogene TRBV3-2) to TRBJ1-1; TRBD1 matches 8 bases. Germline-derived CDR1 and CDR2 are LGHDT and YNNKEL (reference sequence). With V trimmed by 1 base and J by 2 bases, 0 bases remained unmatched. This CDR3 spans 14 amino acids. This chain's CDR3 is CASSQAGGNTEAFF. The CDR3 bases are TGTGCCAGCAGCCAAGCAGGGGGCAACACTGAAGCTTTCTTT.